The clone carrying this TCR beta chain turned up a few times. Next came a second PCR, run for roughly 6 to 11 cycles, which used a sample-barcoded 5' primer along with a J-beta primer mix. Each single sample gave us at least 2.5 million CDR3-containing paired-end reads. MiXCR was run by TCRdb on the 5' RACE reads, yielding one entry per CDR3 protein. The sample holds some 800,000 distinct CDR3 sequences, roughly 25% seen once. The individuals who served as donors were healthy Caucasians living in Russia, aged roughly 6 to 95. The data are from a study of blood T cells in healthy people across ages. About the research overall: Using template switching, researchers captured about one barcoded beta molecule for each two T cells.

This CDR3 contains 15 residues. Germline CDR1 is SGHTA and CDR2 is FQGTGA. Trimming cost V 3 bases and J 4 bases; bases outside gene matches: 8. Another study also made use of these data, one on T cells of mothers and their children. That report notes: Normalized overlap was always slightly, never significantly, higher in related than unrelated mother-child pairs.

This receptor was taken from a boy younger than 18 in good health. This rearrangement joins TRBV7-3 to TRBJ2-5; 7 positions match TRBD1. Sequenced material: blood. The CDR3 coding sequence is TGTGCCAGCAGCTTCCTCCCGAGACAGGGAGAGACCCAGTACTTC. Its translation is CASSFLPRQGETQYF.